This T cell receptor beta chain was observed in a study of blood T cells in healthy people across ages. A sample-barcoded 5' primer and a J-beta primer mix were used in a second PCR of about 7 to 11 cycles. Template switching added a 12-random-nucleotide identifier to every cDNA molecule. Any given sample supplied a minimum of 3 million CDR3-containing paired-end reads. Each CDR3 protein gets one entry after TCRdb re-called the 5' RACE reads with MiXCR. The sample lists 1.5 million or so distinct CDR3 sequences; 42% were seen once. Study-wide results and limits: Naive T cell percentage showed a strong correlation with the diversity of TCR beta.

The CDR3 is 16 residues long. From germline, CDR1 is WNHNN and CDR2 SYGVQD (reference sequence). V shed 3 bases and J shed 1 base, with 13 bases lying between them. With respect to this clonotype: Its antigen is unidentified.

The rearrangement joins TRBV10-1 to TRBJ2-1; D is uncertain. The receptor was derived from a woman aged 18 to 35 in good health. Sequencing used blood. The CDR3 coding sequence is TGCGCCAGCAGTGACCTCGTTTCGCGGTCCTACAATGAGCAGTTCTTC. The encoded protein is CASSDLVSRSYNEQFF.